This T cell receptor (beta chain) was recovered during a study of T cells in Graves' hyperthyroidism and ophthalmopathy. The CDR3 extends over 14 amino acids. Germline-derived CDR1 and CDR2 are MNHEY and SMNVEV (reference sequence). V was pared by 8 bases and J by 1 base, with 6 bases of the junction left unmatched. Concerning this clonotype itself: Its target is unknown.

Authors of the study amplified TCR beta CDR3 regions from RNA transcripts. A first-round RT-PCR of the TCR CDR3 used the HTBI primer set. One entry per CDR3 protein, called by TCRdb with MiXCR from the multiplex PCR reads. The table includes some 440,000 distinct CDR3 sequences, about a sixth detected once. Broader study findings: Most thyroid clonotypes that were expanded above 0.001 also turned up in blood.

The genes are TRBV27 and TRBJ2-7; 9 bases agree with TRBD1. The clonotype comes from a young woman with Graves' hyperthyroidism. The sequencing sample was made of blood. The CDR3 DNA sequence: TGTGCCAGCGTTTTGACAGGGGGATCCTACGAGCAGTACTTC. This sequence encodes CASVLTGGSYEQYF.